This TCR beta chain was sequenced for a study of blood T cell repertoires in COVID-19. Germline V lookup: CDR1 SGHTS, CDR2 YDEGEE. V lost 2 bases and J lost 0, with 12 bases in between. The CDR3 spans 16 residues. Assay: immunoSEQ multiplex PCR; the TCRdb copy retains only in-frame clones and omits some. This sample has about 120,000 clones, with 55% to 75% found just once. Source material: peripheral blood. The V and J genes are TRBV5-8 and TRBJ1-3; D remains ambiguous. This receptor was obtained from a human donor with acute or convalescent COVID-19. The donor label of this sample is uncertain. The CDR3 reads CASSFPDLGSGNTIYF. The CDR3 bases are TGTGCCAGCAGCTTCCCAGATCTAGGCTCTGGAAACACCATATATTTT.